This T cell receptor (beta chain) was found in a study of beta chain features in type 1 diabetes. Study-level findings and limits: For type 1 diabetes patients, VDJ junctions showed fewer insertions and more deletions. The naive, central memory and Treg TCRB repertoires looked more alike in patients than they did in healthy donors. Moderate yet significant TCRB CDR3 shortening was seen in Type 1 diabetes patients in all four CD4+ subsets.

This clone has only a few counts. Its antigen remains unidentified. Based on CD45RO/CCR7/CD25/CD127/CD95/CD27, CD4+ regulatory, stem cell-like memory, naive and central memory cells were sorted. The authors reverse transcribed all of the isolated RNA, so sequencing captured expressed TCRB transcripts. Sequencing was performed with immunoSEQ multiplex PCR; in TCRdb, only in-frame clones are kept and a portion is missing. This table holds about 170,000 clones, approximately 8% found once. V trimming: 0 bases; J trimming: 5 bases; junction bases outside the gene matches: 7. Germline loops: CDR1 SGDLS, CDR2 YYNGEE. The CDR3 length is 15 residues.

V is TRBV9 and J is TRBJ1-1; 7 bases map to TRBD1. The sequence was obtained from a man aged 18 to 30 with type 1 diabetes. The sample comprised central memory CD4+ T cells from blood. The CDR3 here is CASSVAGTAKTEAFF. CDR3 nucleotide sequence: TGTGCCAGCAGCGTAGCAGGGACAGCGAAGACTGAAGCTTTCTTT.